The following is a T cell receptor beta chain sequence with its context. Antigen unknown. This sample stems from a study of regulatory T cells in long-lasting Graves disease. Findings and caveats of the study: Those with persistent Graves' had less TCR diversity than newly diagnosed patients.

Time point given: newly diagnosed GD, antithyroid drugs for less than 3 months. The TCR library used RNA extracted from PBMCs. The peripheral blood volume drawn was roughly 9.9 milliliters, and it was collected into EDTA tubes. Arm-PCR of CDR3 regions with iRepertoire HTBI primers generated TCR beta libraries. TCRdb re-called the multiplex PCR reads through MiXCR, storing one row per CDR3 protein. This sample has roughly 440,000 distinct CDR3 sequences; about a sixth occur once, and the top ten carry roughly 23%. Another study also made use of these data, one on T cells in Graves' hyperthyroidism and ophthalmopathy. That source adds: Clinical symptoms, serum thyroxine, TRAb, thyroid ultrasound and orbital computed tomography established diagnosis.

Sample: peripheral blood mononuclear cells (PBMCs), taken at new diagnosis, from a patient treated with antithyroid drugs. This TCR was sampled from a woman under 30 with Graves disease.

CDR3 DNA: TGTGCCACTAGCGGGAGGGAAGGTATCAATGAGCAGTTCTTC. Translation: CATSGREGINEQFF. The genes are TRBV10-3 and TRBJ2-1, with 12 bases that match TRBD2. Germline assignment: CDR1 ENHRY and CDR2 SYGVKD. CDR3 length: 14 amino acids. Germline trimming cut 10 bases from V and 6 bases from J; bases unmatched to any gene: 7.